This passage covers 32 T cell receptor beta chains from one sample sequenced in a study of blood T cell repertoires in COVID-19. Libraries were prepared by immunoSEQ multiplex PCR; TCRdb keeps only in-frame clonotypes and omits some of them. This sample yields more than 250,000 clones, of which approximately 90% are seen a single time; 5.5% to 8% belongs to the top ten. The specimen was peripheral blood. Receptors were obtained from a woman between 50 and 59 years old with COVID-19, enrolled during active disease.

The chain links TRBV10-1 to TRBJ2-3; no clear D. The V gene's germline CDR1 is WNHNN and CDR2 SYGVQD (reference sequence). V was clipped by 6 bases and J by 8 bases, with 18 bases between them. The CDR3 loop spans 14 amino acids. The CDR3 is CASSTRKRGGTQYF. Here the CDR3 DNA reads TGCGCCAGCAGCACCCGAAAAAGAGGTGGTACGCAGTATTTT.

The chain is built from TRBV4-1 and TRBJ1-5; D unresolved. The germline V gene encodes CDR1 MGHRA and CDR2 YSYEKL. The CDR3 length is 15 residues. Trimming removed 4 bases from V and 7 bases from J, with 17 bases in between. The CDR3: CASSRRQESQQPQHF. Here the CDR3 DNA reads TGCGCCAGCAGCCGACGACAAGAGTCACAACAGCCCCAGCATTTT.

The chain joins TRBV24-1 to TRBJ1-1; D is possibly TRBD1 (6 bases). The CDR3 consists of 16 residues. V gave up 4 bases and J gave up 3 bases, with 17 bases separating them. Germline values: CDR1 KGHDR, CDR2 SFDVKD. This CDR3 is CATSDRDIRAYTEAFF. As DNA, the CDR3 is TGTGCCACCAGTGACCGGGACATCAGGGCGTACACTGAAGCTTTCTTT.

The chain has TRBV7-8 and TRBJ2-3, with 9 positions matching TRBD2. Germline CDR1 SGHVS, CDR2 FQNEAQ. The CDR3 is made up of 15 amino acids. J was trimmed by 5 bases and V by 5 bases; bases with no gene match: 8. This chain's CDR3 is CASSPGTLAGDTQYF. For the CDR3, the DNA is TGTGCCAGCAGCCCCGGGACACTAGCGGGAGATACGCAGTATTTT.

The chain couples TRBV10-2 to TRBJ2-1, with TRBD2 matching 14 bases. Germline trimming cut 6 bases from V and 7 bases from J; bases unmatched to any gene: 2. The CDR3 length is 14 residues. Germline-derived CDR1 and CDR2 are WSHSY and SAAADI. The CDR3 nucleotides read TGCGCCAGCAGGACTAGCGGGAGGGGTAATGAGCAGTTCTTC. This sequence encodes CASRTSGRGNEQFF.

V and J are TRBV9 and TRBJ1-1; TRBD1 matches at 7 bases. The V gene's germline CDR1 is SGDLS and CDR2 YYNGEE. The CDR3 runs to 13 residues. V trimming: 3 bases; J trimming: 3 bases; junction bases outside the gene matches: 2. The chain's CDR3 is CASSGQGDTEAFF. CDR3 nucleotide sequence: TGTGCCAGCAGCGGGCAGGGGGACACTGAAGCTTTCTTT.

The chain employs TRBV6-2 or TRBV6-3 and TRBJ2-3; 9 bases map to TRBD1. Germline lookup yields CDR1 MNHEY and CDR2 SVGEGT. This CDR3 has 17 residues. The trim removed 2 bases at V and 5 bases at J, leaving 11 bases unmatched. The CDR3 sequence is CASSYELYRGHEDTQYF. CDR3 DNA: TGTGCCAGCAGTTACGAGTTGTACAGGGGGCACGAAGATACGCAGTATTTT.

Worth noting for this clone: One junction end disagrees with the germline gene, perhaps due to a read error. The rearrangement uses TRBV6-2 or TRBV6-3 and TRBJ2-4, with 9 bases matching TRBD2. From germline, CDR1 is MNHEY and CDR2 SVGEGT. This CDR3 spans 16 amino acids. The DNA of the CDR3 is TGTGCCAGCAGTGACGTATCACTGGGACTAGCAGGGTTTCAATACTTC. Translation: CASSDVSLGLAGFQYF.

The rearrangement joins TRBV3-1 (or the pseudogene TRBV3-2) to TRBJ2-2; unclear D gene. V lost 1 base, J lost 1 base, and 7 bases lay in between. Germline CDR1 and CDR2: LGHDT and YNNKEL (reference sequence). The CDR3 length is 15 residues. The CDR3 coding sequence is TGTGCCAGCAGCCAAGTGCGGAAGAACACCGGGGAGCTGTTTTTT. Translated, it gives CASSQVRKNTGELFF.

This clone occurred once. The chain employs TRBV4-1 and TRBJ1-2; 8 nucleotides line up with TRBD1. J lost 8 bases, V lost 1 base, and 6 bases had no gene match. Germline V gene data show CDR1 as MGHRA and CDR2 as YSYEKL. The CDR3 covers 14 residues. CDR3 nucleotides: TGCGCCAGCAGCCAAGGGACAGGGCTTGGCGGCTACACCTTC. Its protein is CASSQGTGLGGYTF.

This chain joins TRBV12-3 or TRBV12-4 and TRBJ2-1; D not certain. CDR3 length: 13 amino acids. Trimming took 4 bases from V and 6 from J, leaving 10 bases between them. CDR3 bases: TGTGCCAGCAGTTCAAGACCTAGCAATGAGCAGTTCTTC. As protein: CASSSRPSNEQFF.

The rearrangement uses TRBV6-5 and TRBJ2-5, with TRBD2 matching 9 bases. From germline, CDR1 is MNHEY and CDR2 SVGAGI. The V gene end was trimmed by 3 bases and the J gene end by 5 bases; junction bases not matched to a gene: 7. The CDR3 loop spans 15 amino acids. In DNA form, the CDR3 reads TGTGCCAGCAGTTATCTTTTTAGCGGGAGTGAGACCCAGTACTTC. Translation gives CASSYLFSGSETQYF.

The CDR3 spells CASSHGLADVGNEQFF. CDR3 in DNA: TGTGCCAGCAGCCACGGACTAGCGGATGTTGGGAATGAGCAGTTCTTC. This rearrangement joins TRBV7-8 to TRBJ2-1; 10 bases line up with TRBD2. V was pared by 5 bases and J by 7 bases, with 11 bases of the junction left unmatched. The length of the CDR3 is 16 residues. Per germline, CDR1 SGHVS and CDR2 FQNEAQ.

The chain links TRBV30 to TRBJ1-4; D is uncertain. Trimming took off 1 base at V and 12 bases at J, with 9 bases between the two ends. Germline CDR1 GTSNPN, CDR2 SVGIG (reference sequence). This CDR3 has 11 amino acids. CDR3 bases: TGTGCCTGGAGTGGTAGATCGGAACTGTTTTTT. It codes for CAWSGRSELFF.

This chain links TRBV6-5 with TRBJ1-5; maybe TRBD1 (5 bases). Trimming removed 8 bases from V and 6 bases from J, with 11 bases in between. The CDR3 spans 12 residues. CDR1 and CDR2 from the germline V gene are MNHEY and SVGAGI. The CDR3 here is CASRRTGQPQHF. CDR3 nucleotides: TGTGCCAGCCGTCGCACAGGTCAGCCCCAGCATTTT.

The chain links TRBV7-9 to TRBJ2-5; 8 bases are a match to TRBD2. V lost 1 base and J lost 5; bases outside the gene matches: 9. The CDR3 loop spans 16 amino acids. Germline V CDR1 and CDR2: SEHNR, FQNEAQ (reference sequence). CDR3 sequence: CASSLGQAPGGETQYF. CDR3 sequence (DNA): TGTGCCAGCAGCTTAGGGCAGGCCCCGGGGGGGGAGACCCAGTACTTC.

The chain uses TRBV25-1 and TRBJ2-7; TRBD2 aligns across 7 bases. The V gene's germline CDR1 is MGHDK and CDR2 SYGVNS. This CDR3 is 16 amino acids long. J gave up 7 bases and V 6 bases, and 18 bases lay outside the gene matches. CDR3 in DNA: TGTGCCAGCAGCCCCGCTGGGGGGACTACCTTCGGGGAGCAGTACTTC. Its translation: CASSPAGGTTFGEQYF.

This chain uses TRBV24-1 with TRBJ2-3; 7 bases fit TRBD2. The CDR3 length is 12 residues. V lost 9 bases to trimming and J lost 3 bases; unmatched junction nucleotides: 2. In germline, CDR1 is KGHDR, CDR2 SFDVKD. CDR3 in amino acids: CATAGGTDTQYF. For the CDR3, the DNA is TGTGCCACCGCCGGGGGGACAGATACGCAGTATTTT.

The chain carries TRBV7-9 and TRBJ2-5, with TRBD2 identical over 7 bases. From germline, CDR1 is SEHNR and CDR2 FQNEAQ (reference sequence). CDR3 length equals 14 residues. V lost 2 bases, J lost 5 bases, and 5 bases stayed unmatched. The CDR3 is CASSLMKGGETQYF. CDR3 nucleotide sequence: TGTGCCAGCAGCTTAATGAAGGGAGGGGAGACCCAGTACTTC.

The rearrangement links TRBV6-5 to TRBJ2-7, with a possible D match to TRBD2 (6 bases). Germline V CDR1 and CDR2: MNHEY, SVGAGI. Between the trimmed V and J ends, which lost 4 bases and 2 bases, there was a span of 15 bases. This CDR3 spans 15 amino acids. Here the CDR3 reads CASSSQEGGPYEQYF. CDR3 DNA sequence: TGTGCCAGCAGTTCCCAGGAGGGAGGACCCTACGAGCAGTACTTC.

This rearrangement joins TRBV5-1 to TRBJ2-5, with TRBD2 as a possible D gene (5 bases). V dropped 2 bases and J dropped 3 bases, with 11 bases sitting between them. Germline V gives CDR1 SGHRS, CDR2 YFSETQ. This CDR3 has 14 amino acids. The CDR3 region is CASSFRPEEETQYF. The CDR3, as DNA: TGCGCCAGCAGCTTCCGCCCGGAGGAAGAGACCCAGTACTTC.

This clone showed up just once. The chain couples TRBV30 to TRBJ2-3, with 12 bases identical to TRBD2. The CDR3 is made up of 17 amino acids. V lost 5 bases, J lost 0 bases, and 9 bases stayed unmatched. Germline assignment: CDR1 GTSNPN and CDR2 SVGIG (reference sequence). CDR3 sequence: CAWGGTSGPRSTDTQYF. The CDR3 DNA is TGTGCCTGGGGGGGGACTAGCGGGCCCCGTAGCACAGATACGCAGTATTTT.

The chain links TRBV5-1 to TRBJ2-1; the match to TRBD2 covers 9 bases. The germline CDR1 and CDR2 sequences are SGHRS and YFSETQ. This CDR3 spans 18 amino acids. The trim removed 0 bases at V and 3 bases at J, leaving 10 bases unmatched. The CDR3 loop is CASSLVAARAGGYNEQFF. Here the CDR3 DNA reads TGCGCCAGCAGCTTGGTAGCCGCGCGAGCGGGAGGCTACAATGAGCAGTTCTTC.

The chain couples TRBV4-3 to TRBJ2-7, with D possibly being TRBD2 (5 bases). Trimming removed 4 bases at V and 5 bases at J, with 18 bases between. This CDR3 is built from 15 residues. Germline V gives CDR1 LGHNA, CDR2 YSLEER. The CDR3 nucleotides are TGCGCCAGCAGCCTCTATGGTCAGGCCGGGAACGAGCAGTACTTC. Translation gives CASSLYGQAGNEQYF.

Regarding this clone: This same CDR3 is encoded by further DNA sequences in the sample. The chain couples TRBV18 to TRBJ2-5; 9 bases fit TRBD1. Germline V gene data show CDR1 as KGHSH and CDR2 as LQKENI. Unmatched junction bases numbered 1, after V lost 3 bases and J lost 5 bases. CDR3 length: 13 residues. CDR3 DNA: TGTGCCAGCTCACCCGGACAGGGGGAGACCCAGTACTTC. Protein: CASSPGQGETQYF.

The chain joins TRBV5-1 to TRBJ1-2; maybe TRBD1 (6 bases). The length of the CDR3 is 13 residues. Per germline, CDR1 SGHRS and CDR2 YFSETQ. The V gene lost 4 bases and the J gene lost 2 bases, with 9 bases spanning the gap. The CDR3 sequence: CASSADRNYGYTF. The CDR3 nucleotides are TGCGCCAGCAGCGCAGACAGGAACTATGGCTACACCTTC.

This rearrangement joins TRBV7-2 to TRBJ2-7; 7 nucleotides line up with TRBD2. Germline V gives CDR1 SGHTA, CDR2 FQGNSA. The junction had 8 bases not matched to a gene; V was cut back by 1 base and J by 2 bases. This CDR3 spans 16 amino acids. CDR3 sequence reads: CASSLGGGGSTYEQYF. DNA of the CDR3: TGTGCCAGCAGCTTAGGCGGGGGAGGGAGTACCTACGAGCAGTACTTC.

In DNA, the CDR3 is TGCGCCAGCAGCAGAGGCATCAGCGGGGAGCTGTTTTTT. Translating gives CASSRGISGELFF. The chain has TRBV5-1 and TRBJ2-2; D ambiguous. Trimming cost V 4 bases and J 7 bases, with 11 bases left between them. The length of the CDR3 is 13 residues. CDR1 is SGHRS, CDR2 YFSETQ, per germline.

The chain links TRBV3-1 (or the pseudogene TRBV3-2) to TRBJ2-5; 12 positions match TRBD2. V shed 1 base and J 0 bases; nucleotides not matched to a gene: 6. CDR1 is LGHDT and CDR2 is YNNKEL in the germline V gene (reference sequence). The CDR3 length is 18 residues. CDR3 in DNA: TGTGCCAGCAGCCAAGGACTAGCGGGAGCGGGCTACCAAGAGACCCAGTACTTC. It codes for CASSQGLAGAGYQETQYF.

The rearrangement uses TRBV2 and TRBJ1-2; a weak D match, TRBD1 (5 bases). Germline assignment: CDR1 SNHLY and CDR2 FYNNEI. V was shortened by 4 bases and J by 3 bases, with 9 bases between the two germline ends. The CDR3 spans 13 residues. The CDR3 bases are TGTGCCAGCAGTGTCGACAGCTACTATGGCTACACCTTC. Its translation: CASSVDSYYGYTF.

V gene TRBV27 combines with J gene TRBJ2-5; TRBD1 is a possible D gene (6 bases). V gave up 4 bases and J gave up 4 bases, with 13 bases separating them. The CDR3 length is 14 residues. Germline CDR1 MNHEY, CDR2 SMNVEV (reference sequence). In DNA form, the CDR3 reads TGTGCCAGCAGTTCCAACAGGGTTACAGAGACCCAGTACTTC. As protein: CASSSNRVTETQYF.

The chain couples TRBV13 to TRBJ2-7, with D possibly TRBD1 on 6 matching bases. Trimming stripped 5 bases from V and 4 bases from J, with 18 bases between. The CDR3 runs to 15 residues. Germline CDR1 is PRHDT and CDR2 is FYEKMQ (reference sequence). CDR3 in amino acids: CASSPDSPKSYEQYF. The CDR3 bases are TGTGCCAGCAGCCCGGACAGCCCTAAGAGTTACGAGCAGTACTTC.